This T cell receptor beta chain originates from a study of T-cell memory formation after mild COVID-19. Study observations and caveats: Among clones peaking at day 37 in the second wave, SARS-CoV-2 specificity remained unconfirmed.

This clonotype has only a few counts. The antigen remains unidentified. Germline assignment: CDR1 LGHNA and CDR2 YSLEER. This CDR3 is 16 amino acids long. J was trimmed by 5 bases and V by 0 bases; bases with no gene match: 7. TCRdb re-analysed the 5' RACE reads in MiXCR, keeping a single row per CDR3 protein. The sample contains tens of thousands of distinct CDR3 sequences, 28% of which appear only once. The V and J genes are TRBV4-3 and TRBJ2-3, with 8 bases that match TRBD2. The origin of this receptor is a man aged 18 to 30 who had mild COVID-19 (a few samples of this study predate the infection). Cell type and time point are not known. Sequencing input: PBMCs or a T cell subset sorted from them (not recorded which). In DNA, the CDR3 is TGCGCCAGCAGCCAAGAGATGGCGGGGGGTGTAGATACGCAGTATTTT. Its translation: CASSQEMAGGVDTQYF.